This TCR beta chain was found in a study of T cells after yellow fever vaccination. The CDR3 runs 16 residues. The germline V gene has CDR1 DFQATT and CDR2 SNEGSKA (reference sequence). Unmatched junction bases numbered 6, after V lost 2 bases and J lost 1 base. A single record per CDR3 protein comes from TCRdb applying MiXCR to the 5' RACE reads. The data contain hundreds of thousands of distinct CDR3 sequences, roughly an eighth of them singletons. The specimen comprised PBMCs, sampled on the day of the yellow fever booster vaccination. The TCR was taken from a man younger than 45 who received the YFV17D yellow fever vaccine. The gene calls are TRBV20-1 and TRBJ2-7; 12 bases map to TRBD2. CDR3 nucleotides: TGCAGTGCTAGACTGGGACTAGCGGGTCGATCCTACGAGCAGTACTTC. It translates to CSARLGLAGRSYEQYF.